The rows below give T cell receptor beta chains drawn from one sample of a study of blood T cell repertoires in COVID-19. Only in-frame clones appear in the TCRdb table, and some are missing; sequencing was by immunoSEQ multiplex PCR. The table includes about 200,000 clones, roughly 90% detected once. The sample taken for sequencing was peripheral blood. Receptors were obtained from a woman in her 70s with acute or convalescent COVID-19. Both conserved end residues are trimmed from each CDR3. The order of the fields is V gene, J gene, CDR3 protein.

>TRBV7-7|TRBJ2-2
ASSPLAGGPRTGELF
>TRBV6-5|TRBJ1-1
ASSPTRGTATEAF
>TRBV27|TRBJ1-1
ASSLRGTENTEAF
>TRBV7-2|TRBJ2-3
ASSLAGTSGRTDTQY
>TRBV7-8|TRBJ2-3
ASSLAALASSTDTQY
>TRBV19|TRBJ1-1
ASSVTGGTEAF
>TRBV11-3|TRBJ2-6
ASSLGGRWANVLT
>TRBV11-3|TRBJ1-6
ASSLGGGASSPLH
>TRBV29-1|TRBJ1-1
SVVWDSTEAF
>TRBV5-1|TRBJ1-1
ASSFRGTNTEAF
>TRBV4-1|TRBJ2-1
ASSQETPGLAGETQF
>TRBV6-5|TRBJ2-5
ASSGTSGGAETQY
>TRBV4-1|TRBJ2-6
ASSLLTGTGQGGANVLT
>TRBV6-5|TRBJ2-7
ASRQRGGFEQY
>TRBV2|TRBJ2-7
ASNKGQSPYEQY
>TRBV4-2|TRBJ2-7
ASSQEGTSHEQY
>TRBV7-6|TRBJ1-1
ASSLKQGLNTEAF
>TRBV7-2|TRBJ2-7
ASSLDQGSYEQY
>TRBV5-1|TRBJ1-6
ASSRTTEYNSPLH
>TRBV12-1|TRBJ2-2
ASSISGRGTGELF
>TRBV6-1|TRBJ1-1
ASSEMTGRTEAF
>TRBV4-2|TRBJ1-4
ASSQEPRGVGAEKLF
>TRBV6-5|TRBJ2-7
ASSSAQGSYEQY
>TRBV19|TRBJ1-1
AARTDTNTEAF
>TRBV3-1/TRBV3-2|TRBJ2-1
ASSHGGGTTPF
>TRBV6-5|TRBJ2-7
ASQSGQSPYEQY
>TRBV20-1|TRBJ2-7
SASGGSEQY
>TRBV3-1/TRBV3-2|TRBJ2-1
ASSQDSSGGYNEQF
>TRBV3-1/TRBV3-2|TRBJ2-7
ASSQSYRNYEQY
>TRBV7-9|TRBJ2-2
ASSLRSGGDTGELF
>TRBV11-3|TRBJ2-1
ASSLDGSGLAAYNEQF
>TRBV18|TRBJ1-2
ASSPGSGGASYGYT
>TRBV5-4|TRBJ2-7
ASTSGGPFYEQY
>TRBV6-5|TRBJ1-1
ASRTGSSEAF
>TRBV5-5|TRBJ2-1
ASSFTGTSGYNEQF
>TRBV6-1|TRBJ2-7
ASSAPSGGPVYEQY
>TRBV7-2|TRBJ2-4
ASSLEQNIAKNIQY
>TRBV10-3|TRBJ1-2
AISEAGSNYGYT
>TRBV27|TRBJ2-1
ASSSERPSSYNEQF
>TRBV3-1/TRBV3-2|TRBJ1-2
ASSQTGGIGYGYT
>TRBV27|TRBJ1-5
ASKHRDRANQPQH
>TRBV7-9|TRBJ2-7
ASSYPSGIEQY